This T cell receptor (beta chain) was profiled in a study of blood T cell repertoires in COVID-19. Study-level information: The United States, Italy and Spain supplied acute and convalescent COVID-19 samples. From T cells, B-cell-depleted T cells, or PBMCs came the material, which was cDNA or gDNA.

The authors' processing: Estimation of nucleated cell counts relied on the amplification of reference gene primers. Data came from immunoSEQ multiplex PCR; TCRdb stores just in-frame clones and leaves some out. V and J calls plus clone size are reproduced from that table; the DNA served to infer D and trimming. The data hold nearly 250,000 clones, with 65% to 90% observed a single time. The ends were cut back, 8 bases at V and 10 bases at J, with 30 bases in the middle. Germline V gene data show CDR1 as GTSNPN and CDR2 as SVGIG (reference sequence). CDR3 length equals 17 residues. Participant-reported clinical history was the basis for cohort assignment.

This chain joins TRBV30 and TRBJ1-6; maybe TRBD1 (6 bases). Sequencing used PBMCs or T cells enriched from blood (not recorded which). The clonotype comes from a woman between 45 and 60 years old with acute COVID-19. In nucleotides, the CDR3 is TGTGCCGCCCCCAGGGGAAACCGCGATATTTGGGACTCACCCCTCCACTTT. Translating it yields CAAPRGNRDIWDSPLHF.